Listed here are 7 T cell receptor beta chains from one sample, sequenced in a study of radiotherapy plus CTLA-4 blockade in lung cancer. Sequenced by immunoSEQ multiplex PCR; TCRdb stores in-frame clones only, minus some. The sample records about 50,000 clones, approximately 85% being singletons. This specimen consisted of peripheral blood, obtained from a patient treated with radiotherapy plus ipilimumab. These receptors were obtained from a human donor with non-small cell lung cancer whose response to radiotherapy plus ipilimumab could not be evaluated.

V usage is TRBV28 and J usage is TRBJ2-2; D not resolved. The CDR3 has 13 residues. The germline V gene encodes CDR1 MDHEN and CDR2 SYDVKM. V was trimmed by 1 base and J by 4 bases, leaving 4 bases between them. The CDR3 nucleotides read TGTGCCAGCAGTTTATTTCGCACCGGGGAGCTGTTTTTT. It is translated as CASSLFRTGELFF.

V usage is TRBV28 and J usage is TRBJ2-3; 7 bases fit TRBD2. The CDR3 is 15 amino acids. V lost 3 bases and J lost 7; bases outside the gene matches: 10. Germline CDR1 MDHEN, CDR2 SYDVKM. The CDR3 here is CASSFSTGGRNTQYF. As DNA, the CDR3 is TGTGCCAGCAGTTTTTCTACGGGAGGCAGAAATACGCAGTATTTT.

This clone appeared once. The chain carries TRBV28 and TRBJ2-7; 7 bases map to TRBD1. Germline CDR1 is MDHEN and CDR2 is SYDVKM. After removal of 7 bases from V and 3 bases from J, the junction contained 6 bases not matched to a gene. The CDR3 loop spans 13 amino acids. CDR3 region: CASTTTGLYEQYF. CDR3 nucleotides: TGTGCCAGCACGACGACAGGGCTCTACGAGCAGTACTTC. Full variable domain (outside the CDR3, taken from reference TRBV28 and TRBJ2-7): DVKVTQSSRYLVKRTGEKVFLECVQDMDHENMFWYRQDPGLGLRLIYFSYDVKMKEKGDIPEGYSVSREKKERFSLILESASTNQTSMYLCASTTTGLYEQYFGPGTRLTVT.

This chain joins TRBV7-3 and TRBJ1-2; TRBD1 agrees at 8 bases. CDR3 size: 13 residues. V lost 5 bases and J lost 4; bases outside the gene matches: 3. Germline assignment: CDR1 SGHTA and CDR2 FQGTGA. In DNA, the CDR3 is TGTGCCAGCAGCGATGGACAGGGCTATGGCTACACCTTC. Its translation is CASSDGQGYGYTF.

The chain's CDR3 is CASSVNRDQPQHF. The CDR3 region has the DNA TGTGCCAGCAGTGTTAATAGAGATCAGCCCCAGCATTTT. This chain uses TRBV2 with TRBJ1-5; D remains unclear. CDR1 SNHLY and CDR2 FYNNEI come from the germline V gene. V was cut by 4 bases and J by 5 bases, with 9 bases left in between. CDR3 length: 13 amino acids.

Note on this clone: The junction departs from the called germline gene at one end, perhaps through a read error. V usage is TRBV28 and J usage is TRBJ2-7; a weak D match, TRBD1 (5 bases). The CDR3 length is 9 residues. Germline assignment: CDR1 MDHEN and CDR2 SYDVKM. The CDR3 spells CASSCWGPF. CDR3 coding DNA: TGTGCCAGCAGCTGTTGGGGCCCCTTC.

In this sample, this clone turned up a few times. The chain carries TRBV7-2 and TRBJ2-3, with D perhaps TRBD2 (6 bases). This CDR3 comprises 16 residues. Germline V gene data show CDR1 as SGHTA and CDR2 as FQGNSA. V was cut by 2 bases and J by 4 bases, with 16 bases left in between. CDR3 region: CASSLNGSPPPDTQYF. CDR3 DNA sequence: TGTGCCAGCAGCTTAAACGGGAGTCCCCCGCCAGATACGCAGTATTTT.